Each of the 15 T cell receptor beta chains below was sequenced from the same sample in a study of T cell changes during pregnancy in multiple sclerosis (dated by TCRdb to the late 2010s). The library was prepared using the immunoSEQ multiplex PCR assay. TCRdb's version of the immuneACCESS table is confined to in-frame rearrangements and falls short of the full clone set. An unresolved V gene accounts for under half of the shortfall where checked; the remainder is of unknown origin. This sample lists around 51,000 clones; roughly 94% were detected once. The top ten clones comprise just under 0.6% of the sample. The sequencing used CD4+ T cells from peripheral blood mononuclear cells, collected in the second trimester of pregnancy. These receptors were obtained from a female donor with multiple sclerosis, enrolled in a pregnancy study.

The chain uses TRBV6-5 and TRBJ1-1, with D tentatively TRBD1 (6 bases). This CDR3 is built from 11 residues. With 5 bases removed from V and 11 bases from J, the gap between germline ends came to 12 bases. The V gene's germline CDR1 is MNHEY and CDR2 SVGAGI. Here the CDR3 DNA reads TGTGCCAGCAGTGCTGACAGGAGGGCTTTCTTT. This translates into CASSADRRAFF.

This sequence joins TRBV4-2 and TRBJ1-1; 9 nucleotides align to TRBD1. Germline V gene sequence: CDR1 LGHNA, CDR2 YNFKEQ. The CDR3 consists of 15 residues. The ends lost 3 bases at V and 0 bases at J; junction bases unmatched: 2. The CDR3 protein is CASSQDRGLNTEAFF. Here the CDR3 DNA reads TGTGCCAGCAGCCAGGACAGGGGCTTGAACACTGAAGCTTTCTTT.

The V gene is TRBV5-4, the J gene TRBJ2-3, with 8 positions matching TRBD2. The germline V gene encodes CDR1 SGHNT and CDR2 YYREEE (reference sequence). Trimming took 1 base from V and 4 from J; bases not matched to a gene: 5. CDR3 length equals 15 residues. CDR3 DNA sequence: TGTGCCAGCAGCTTGCGGGGGGGCAGCGCAGATACGCAGTATTTT. It encodes CASSLRGGSADTQYF.

This clone was seen just once. The J gene is TRBJ1-2, the V gene TRBV7-8, with D uncertain. Germline assignment: CDR1 SGHVS and CDR2 FQNEAQ. The length of the CDR3 is 13 residues. V lost 6 bases and J lost 4, with 12 bases in between. The CDR3 DNA is TGTGCCAGCAGTGAGGGAGGTAGCTATGGCTACACCTTC. This translates into CASSEGGSYGYTF.

CDR3 amino acids: CAWSGQYQETQYF. In nucleotides, the CDR3 is TGTGCCTGGAGTGGACAGTACCAAGAGACCCAGTACTTC. V is TRBV30 and J is TRBJ2-5; the D gene is possibly TRBD1 (5 bases). In germline, CDR1 is GTSNPN, CDR2 SVGIG (reference sequence). Trimming took off 1 base at V and 0 bases at J, with 6 bases between the two ends. CDR3 length: 13 residues.

This sequence joins TRBV2 and TRBJ2-7; 9 bases line up with TRBD2. Germline assignment: CDR1 SNHLY and CDR2 FYNNEI. V shed 6 bases and J 2 bases; nucleotides not matched to a gene: 8. The CDR3 has 15 residues. CDR3 coding DNA: TGTGCCAGCAGCCGCCGAGGACTAGCGCCCTACGAGCAGTACTTC. Amino acids: CASSRRGLAPYEQYF.

This clone was counted once. This chain joins TRBV18 and TRBJ1-5; D is perhaps TRBD1 (6 bases). V was cut by 2 bases and J by 8 bases, with 10 bases left in between. The CDR3 sequence is 13 residues long. Germline CDR1 and CDR2: KGHSH and LQKENI. CDR3 DNA sequence: TGTGCCAGCTCACCAAGACAGGCAGAGCCCCAGCATTTT. It specifies CASSPRQAEPQHF.

The rearrangement joins TRBV18 to TRBJ1-5; D is undetermined. Trimming took 3 bases from V and 9 from J, leaving 15 bases between them. The CDR3 runs to 14 residues. Germline CDR1 KGHSH, CDR2 LQKENI. The DNA of the CDR3 is TGTGCCAGCTCACCGGATCAAAACTACGCGCCCCAGCATTTT. The encoded protein is CASSPDQNYAPQHF. Full variable domain (missing parts from reference TRBV18 and TRBJ1-5): NAGVMQNPRHLVRRRGQEARLRCSPMKGHSHVYWYRQLPEEGLKFMVYLQKENIIDESGMPKERFSAEFPKEGPSILRIQQVVRGDSAAYFCASSPDQNYAPQHFGDGTRLSIL.

This chain uses TRBV4-1 with TRBJ2-7; 9 bases agree with TRBD1. Germline V gives CDR1 MGHRA, CDR2 YSYEKL. V trimming: 5 bases; J trimming: 4 bases; junction bases outside the gene matches: 9. CDR3 length equals 15 residues. CDR3: CASSDAGTGPYEQYF. DNA of the CDR3: TGCGCCAGCAGCGACGCCGGGACAGGGCCGTACGAGCAGTACTTC.

CDR3 in amino acids: CASSILAGGEQYF. The CDR3 DNA reads as TGCGCCAGCAGCATCCTAGCGGGGGGCGAGCAGTACTTC. The V call is TRBV4-3, the J call TRBJ2-7, with 11 bases aligning to TRBD2. Germline values: CDR1 LGHNA, CDR2 YSLEER. This CDR3 is built from 13 residues. With V trimmed by 5 bases and J by 6 bases, 3 bases remained unmatched.

CDR3 loop: CASSTLQGSGNQPQHF. CDR3 in DNA: TGTGCCAGCTCAACCCTACAGGGGAGCGGCAATCAGCCCCAGCATTTT. The V gene is TRBV18, the J gene TRBJ1-5, with TRBD1 matching 7 bases. Germline loops: CDR1 KGHSH, CDR2 LQKENI. The CDR3 has 16 residues. V trimming: 5 bases; J trimming: 2 bases; junction bases outside the gene matches: 9.

The rearrangement joins TRBV28 to TRBJ2-7; maybe TRBD1 (6 bases). CDR3 length equals 18 residues. Germline values: CDR1 MDHEN, CDR2 SYDVKM. Trimming took 5 bases from V and 3 from J, leaving 26 bases between them. The CDR3, as DNA: TGTGCCAGCAGTACAGGGAGCCCAAGTCCCGATTTAAACTACGAGCAGTACTTC. Translation: CASSTGSPSPDLNYEQYF.

The chain carries TRBV11-2 and TRBJ2-6, with D tentatively TRBD2 (6 bases). The CDR3 spans 16 residues. V lost 5 bases to trimming and J lost 0 bases, with 11 bases between them. Germline V CDR1 and CDR2: SGHAT, FQNNGV. CDR3 nucleotide sequence: TGTGCCAGCAGCCCCGGGACTTACTCTGGGGCCAACGTCCTGACTTTC. Amino acid sequence: CASSPGTYSGANVLTF. Full variable domain (remainder filled in from reference TRBV11-2 and TRBJ2-6): EAGVAQSPRYKIIEKRQSVAFWCNPISGHATLYWYQQILGQGPKLLIQFQNNGVVDDSQLPKDRFSAERLKGVDSTLKIQPAKLEDSAVYLCASSPGTYSGANVLTFGAGSRLTVL.

V and J are TRBV5-4 and TRBJ2-2; D gene uncertain. The CDR3 spans 11 residues. Germline values: CDR1 SGHNT, CDR2 YYREEE (reference sequence). V gave up 1 base and J gave up 7 bases, with 2 bases separating them. The CDR3 DNA reads as TGTGCCAGCAGCTTGTACGGGGAGCTGTTTTTT. Its protein is CASSLYGELFF.

The rearrangement uses TRBV29-1 and TRBJ1-3; D is possibly TRBD1 (6 bases). The V and J ends lost 6 bases and 4 bases respectively, with 19 bases between them. Germline CDR1 is SQVTM and CDR2 is ANQGSEA. The CDR3 is 15 residues long. This CDR3 reads CSVRNPQGKGNTIYF. In DNA, the CDR3 is TGCAGCGTCCGAAACCCACAGGGAAAAGGAAACACCATATATTTT.